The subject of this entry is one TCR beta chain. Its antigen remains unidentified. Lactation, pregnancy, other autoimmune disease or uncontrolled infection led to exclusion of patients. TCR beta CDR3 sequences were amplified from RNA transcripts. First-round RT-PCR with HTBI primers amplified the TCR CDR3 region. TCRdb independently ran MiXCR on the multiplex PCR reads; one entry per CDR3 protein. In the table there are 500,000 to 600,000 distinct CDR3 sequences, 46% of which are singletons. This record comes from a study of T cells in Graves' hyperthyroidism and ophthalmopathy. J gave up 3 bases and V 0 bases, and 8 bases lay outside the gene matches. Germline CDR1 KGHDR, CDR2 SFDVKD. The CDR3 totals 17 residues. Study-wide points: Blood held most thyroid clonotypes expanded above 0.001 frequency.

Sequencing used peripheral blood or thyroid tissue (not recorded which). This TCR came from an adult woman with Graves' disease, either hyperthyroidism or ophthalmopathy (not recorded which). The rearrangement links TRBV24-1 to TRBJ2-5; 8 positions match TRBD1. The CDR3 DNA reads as TGTGCCACCAGTGATTTGAGCCCCACAGGGGGAGAAGAGACCCAGTACTTC. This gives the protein CATSDLSPTGGEETQYF.